This entry features one T cell receptor beta chain sequence. This sample was included in a study of blood T cell repertoires in COVID-19. CDR1 LNHDA and CDR2 SQIVND come from the germline V gene (reference sequence). J lost 4 bases, V lost 1 base, and 9 bases had no gene match. The CDR3 spans 17 residues. Sequencing used immunoSEQ multiplex PCR; TCRdb keeps in-frame clones, though not all of them. The sample gives 130,000 to 150,000 clones, about 86% of which show up once; roughly 8.2% is in the top ten. Sequences were obtained from peripheral blood. The clonotype comes from a human donor in a cohort sampled during active COVID-19. This chain joins TRBV19 and TRBJ2-3, with TRBD2 matching 9 bases. CDR3 loop: CASSIGGGLAVSDTQYF. CDR3 DNA sequence: TGTGCCAGTAGTATAGGAGGGGGACTAGCCGTGTCAGATACGCAGTATTTT. The whole variable domain, filled in from reference TRBV19 and TRBJ2-3, reads DGGITQSPKYLFRKEGQNVTLSCEQNLNHDAMYWYRQDPGQGLRLIYYSQIVNDFQKGDIAEGYSVSREKKESFPLTVTSAQKNPTAFYLCASSIGGGLAVSDTQYFGPGTRLTVL.